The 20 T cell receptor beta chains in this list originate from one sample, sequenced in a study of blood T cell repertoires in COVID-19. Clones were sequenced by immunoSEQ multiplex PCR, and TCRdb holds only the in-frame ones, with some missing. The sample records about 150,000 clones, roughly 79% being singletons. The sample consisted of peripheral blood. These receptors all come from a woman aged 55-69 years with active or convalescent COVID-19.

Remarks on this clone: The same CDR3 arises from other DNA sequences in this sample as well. The CDR3 spells CATGGGVVAASSGNTIYF. CDR3 coding DNA: TGTGCCACCGGCGGGGGAGTTGTAGCGGCCTCCTCTGGAAACACCATATATTTT. The rearrangement links TRBV15 to TRBJ1-3; D is perhaps TRBD1 (5 bases). CDR1 and CDR2 from the germline V gene are LNHNV and YYDKDF (reference sequence). CDR3 length equals 18 residues. V was clipped by 8 bases and J by 0 bases, with 23 bases between them.

CDR3 residues: CASTPPQGGGQFF. As DNA, the CDR3 is TGTGCCAGCACTCCACCCCAGGGAGGTGGTCAGTTCTTC. The V gene is TRBV6-5, the J gene TRBJ2-1, with D tentatively TRBD2 (6 bases). This CDR3 is built from 13 residues. Deletions cut 7 bases from V and 13 bases from J, with 20 bases between. Germline V gene lookup returns CDR1 MNHEY and CDR2 SVGAGI.

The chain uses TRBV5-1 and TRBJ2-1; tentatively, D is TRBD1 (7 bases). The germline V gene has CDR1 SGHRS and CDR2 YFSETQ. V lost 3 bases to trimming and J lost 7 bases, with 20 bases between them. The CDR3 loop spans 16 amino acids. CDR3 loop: CASSSQGQGGSNEQFF. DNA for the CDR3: TGCGCCAGCAGCTCTCAAGGGCAGGGGGGTTCGAATGAGCAGTTCTTC.

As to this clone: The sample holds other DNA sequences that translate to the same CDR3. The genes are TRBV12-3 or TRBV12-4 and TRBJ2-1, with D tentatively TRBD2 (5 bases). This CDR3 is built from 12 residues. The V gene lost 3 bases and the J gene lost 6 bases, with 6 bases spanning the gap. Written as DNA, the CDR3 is TGTGCCAGCAGTTTGGGGAGCAATGAGCAGTTCTTC. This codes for CASSLGSNEQFF.

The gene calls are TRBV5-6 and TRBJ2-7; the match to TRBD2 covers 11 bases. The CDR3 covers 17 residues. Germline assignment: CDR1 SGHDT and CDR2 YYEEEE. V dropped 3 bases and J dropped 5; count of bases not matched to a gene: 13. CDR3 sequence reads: CASSSGTSGWLGNEQYF. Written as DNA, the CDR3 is TGTGCCAGCAGCTCCGGGACTAGCGGTTGGCTGGGGAACGAGCAGTACTTC.

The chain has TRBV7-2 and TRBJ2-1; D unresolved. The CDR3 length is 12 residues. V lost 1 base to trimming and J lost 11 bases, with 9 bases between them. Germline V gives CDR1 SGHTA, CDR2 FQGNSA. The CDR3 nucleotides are TGTGCCAGCAGCTTAGGACACCCCCAGCAGTTCTTC. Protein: CASSLGHPQQFF. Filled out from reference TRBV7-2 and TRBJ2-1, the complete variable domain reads GAGVSQSPSNKVTEKGKDVELRCDPISGHTALYWYRQSLGQGLEFLIYFQGNSAPDKSGLPSDRFSAERTGGSVSTLTIQRTQQEDSAVYLCASSLGHPQQFFGPGTRLTVL.

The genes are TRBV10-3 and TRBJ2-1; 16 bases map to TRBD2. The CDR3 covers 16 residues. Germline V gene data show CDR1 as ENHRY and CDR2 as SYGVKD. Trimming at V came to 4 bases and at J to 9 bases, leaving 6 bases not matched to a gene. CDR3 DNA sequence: TGTGCCATCAGTGGGGGACTAGCGGGAGGGCCGGGTGAGCAGTTCTTC. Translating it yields CAISGGLAGGPGEQFF.

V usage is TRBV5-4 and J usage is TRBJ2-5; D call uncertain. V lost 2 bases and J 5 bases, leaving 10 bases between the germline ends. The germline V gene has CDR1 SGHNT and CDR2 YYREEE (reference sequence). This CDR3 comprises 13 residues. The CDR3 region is CASSFSGSETQYF. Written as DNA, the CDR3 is TGTGCCAGCAGCTTTTCCGGTAGCGAGACCCAGTACTTC.

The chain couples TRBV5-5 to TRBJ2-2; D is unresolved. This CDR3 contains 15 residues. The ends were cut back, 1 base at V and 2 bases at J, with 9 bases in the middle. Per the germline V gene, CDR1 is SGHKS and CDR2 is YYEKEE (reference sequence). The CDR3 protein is CASSLNRVNTGELFF. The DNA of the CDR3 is TGTGCCAGCAGCTTGAACCGGGTTAACACCGGGGAGCTGTTTTTT.

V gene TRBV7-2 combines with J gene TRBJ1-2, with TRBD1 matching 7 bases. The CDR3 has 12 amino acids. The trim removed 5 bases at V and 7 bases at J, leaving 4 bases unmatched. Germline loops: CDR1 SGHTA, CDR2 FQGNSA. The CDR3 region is CASSPTGVGYTF. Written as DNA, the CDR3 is TGTGCCAGCAGCCCCACAGGGGTTGGCTACACCTTC.

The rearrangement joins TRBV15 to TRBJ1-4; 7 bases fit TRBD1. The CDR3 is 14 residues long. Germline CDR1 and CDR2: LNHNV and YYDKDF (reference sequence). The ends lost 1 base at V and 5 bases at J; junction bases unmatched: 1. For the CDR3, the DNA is TGTGCCACCAGCAGAGCCAGGGGGAATGAAAAACTGTTTTTT. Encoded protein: CATSRARGNEKLFF. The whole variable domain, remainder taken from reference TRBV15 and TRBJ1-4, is DAMVIQNPRYQVTQFGKPVTLSCSQTLNHNVMYWYQQKSSQAPKLLFHYYDKDFNNEADTPDNFQSRRPNTSFCFLDIRSPGLGDTAMYLCATSRARGNEKLFFGSGTQLSVL.

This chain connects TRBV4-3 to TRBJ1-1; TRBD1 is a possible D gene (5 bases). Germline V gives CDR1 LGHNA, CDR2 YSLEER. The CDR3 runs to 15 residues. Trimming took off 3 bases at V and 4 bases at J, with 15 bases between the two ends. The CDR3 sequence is CASSQQGYTSTEAFF. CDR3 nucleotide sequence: TGCGCCAGCAGCCAGCAGGGTTATACTTCCACTGAAGCTTTCTTT.

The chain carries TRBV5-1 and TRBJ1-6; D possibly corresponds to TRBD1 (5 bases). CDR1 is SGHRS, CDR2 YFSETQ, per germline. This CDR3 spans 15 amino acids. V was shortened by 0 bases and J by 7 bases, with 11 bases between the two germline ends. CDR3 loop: CASSLDSRVNSPLHF. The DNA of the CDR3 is TGCGCCAGCAGCTTGGATAGCAGGGTCAATTCACCCCTCCACTTT.

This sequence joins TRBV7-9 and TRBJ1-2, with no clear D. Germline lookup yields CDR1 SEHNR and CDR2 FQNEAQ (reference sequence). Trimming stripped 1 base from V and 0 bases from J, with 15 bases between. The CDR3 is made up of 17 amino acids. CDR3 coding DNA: TGTGCCAGCAGCTTAGATACGGGAGGAAATGCTAACTATGGCTACACCTTC. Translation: CASSLDTGGNANYGYTF.

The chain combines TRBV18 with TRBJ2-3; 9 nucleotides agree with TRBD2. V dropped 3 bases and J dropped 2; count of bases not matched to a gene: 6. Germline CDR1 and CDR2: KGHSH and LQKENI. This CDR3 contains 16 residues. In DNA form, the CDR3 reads TGTGCCAGCTCACCCGGGACTAGCAGATCCACAGATACGCAGTATTTT. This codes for CASSPGTSRSTDTQYF.

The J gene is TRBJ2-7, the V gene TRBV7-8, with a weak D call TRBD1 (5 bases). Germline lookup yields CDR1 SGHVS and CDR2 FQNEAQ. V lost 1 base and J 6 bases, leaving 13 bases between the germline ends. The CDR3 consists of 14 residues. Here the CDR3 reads CASSLEVTDSEQYF. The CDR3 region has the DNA TGTGCCAGCAGCTTAGAGGTGACAGATAGCGAGCAGTACTTC.

CDR3 nucleotide sequence: TGTGCCAGCAGCCATAAAAGGAGCTCCTACAATGAGCAGTTCTTC. Protein sequence: CASSHKRSSYNEQFF. The chain joins TRBV4-2 to TRBJ2-1; the D is unclear. Germline-derived CDR1 and CDR2 are LGHNA and YNFKEQ. This CDR3 spans 15 amino acids. Trimming took off 3 bases at V and 0 bases at J, with 9 bases between the two ends.

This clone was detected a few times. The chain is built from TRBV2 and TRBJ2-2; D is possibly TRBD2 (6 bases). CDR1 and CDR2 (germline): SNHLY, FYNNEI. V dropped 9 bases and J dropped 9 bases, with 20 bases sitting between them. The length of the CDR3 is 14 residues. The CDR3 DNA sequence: TGTGCCAGTACACTACTCGGGGGATCACGGGAGCTGTTTTTT. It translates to CASTLLGGSRELFF.

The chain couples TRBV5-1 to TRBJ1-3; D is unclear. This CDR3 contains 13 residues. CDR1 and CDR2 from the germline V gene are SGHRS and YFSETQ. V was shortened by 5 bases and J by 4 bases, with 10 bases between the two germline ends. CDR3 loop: CASRAGSGNTIYF. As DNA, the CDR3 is TGCGCCAGCAGGGCCGGGTCCGGAAACACCATATATTTT. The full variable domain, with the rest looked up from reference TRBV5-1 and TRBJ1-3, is KAGVTQTPRYLIKTRGQQVTLSCSPISGHRSVSWYQQTPGQGLQFLFEYFSETQRNKGNFPGRFSGRQFSNSRSEMNVSTLELGDSALYLCASRAGSGNTIYFGEGSWLTVV.

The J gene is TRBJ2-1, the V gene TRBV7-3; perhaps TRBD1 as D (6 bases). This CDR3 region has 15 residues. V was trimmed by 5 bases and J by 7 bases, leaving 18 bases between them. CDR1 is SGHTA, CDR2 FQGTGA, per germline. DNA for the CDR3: TGTGCCAGCAGCCTGGGGCAGGGGAACTTGAATGAGCAGTTCTTC. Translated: CASSLGQGNLNEQFF.